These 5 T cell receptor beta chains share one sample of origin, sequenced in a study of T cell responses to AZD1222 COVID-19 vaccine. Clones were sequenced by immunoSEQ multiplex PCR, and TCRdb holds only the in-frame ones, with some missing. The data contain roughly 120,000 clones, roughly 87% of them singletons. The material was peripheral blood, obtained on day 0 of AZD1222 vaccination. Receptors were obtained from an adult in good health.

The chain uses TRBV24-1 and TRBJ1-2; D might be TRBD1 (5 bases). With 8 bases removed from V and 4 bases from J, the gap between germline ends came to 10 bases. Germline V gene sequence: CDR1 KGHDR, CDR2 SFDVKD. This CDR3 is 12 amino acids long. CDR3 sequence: CATTGDGYGYTF. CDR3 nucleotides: TGTGCCACCACGGGGGATGGCTATGGCTACACCTTC.

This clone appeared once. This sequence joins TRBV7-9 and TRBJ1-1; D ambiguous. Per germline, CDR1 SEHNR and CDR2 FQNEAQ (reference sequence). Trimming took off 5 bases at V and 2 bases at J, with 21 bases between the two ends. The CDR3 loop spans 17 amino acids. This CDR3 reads CASSHHIDRAGNTEAFF. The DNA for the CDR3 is TGTGCCAGCAGCCATCACATTGACCGGGCGGGTAACACTGAAGCTTTCTTT.

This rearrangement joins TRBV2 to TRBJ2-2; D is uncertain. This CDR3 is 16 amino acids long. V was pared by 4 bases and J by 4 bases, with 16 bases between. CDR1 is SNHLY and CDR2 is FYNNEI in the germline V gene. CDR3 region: CASSVGLSSGTGELFF. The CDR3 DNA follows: TGTGCCAGCAGTGTGGGTCTTTCCTCGGGCACCGGGGAGCTGTTTTTT.

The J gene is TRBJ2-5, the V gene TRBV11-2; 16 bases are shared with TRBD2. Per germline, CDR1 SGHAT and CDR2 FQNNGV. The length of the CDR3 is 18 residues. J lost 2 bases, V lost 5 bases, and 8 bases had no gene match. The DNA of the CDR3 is TGTGCCAGCAGCCCCACTGGGACTAGCGGGAGGGCACAAGAGACCCAGTACTTC. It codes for CASSPTGTSGRAQETQYF.

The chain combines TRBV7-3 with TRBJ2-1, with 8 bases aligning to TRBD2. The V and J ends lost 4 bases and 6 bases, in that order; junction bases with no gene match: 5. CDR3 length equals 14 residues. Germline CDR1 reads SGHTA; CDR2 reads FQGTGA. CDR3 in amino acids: CASSSGTSGNEQFF. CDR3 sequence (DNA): TGTGCCAGCAGCTCGGGGACTAGTGGCAATGAGCAGTTCTTC.